This T cell receptor beta chain was identified during a study of blood T cell repertoires in COVID-19. Sequenced by immunoSEQ multiplex PCR; TCRdb stores in-frame clones only, minus some. The profile shows about 100,000 clones, 75% to 90% of them singletons. The CDR3 is 15 amino acids. The germline V gene has CDR1 SGHKS and CDR2 YYEKEE (reference sequence). Trimming cost V 4 bases and J 2 bases; bases outside gene matches: 5. The sequence was obtained from a man at least 80 years old with acute or convalescent COVID-19. The specimen was peripheral blood. The J gene is TRBJ2-7, the V gene TRBV5-5, with 11 bases lining up with TRBD2. This CDR3 reads CASSKLAGATYEQYF. The CDR3 coding sequence is TGTGCCAGCAGCAAACTAGCGGGAGCGACCTACGAGCAGTACTTC.